This entry describes one T cell receptor beta chain. PCR was performed a second time for roughly 6 to 12 cycles using a sample-barcoded 5' primer and a J-beta primer mix. TCRdb reprocessed the 5' RACE reads via MiXCR and lists one record per CDR3 protein. The sample has 1.5 million to 2 million distinct CDR3 sequences, more than 35% seen once. The sample originates from a study of blood T cells in healthy people across ages. This receptor was taken from a human donor in good health. Specimen: blood.

The CDR3 is CATSQRVGEAYTF. CDR3 sequence (DNA): TGTGCCACCAGCCAGAGAGTAGGGGAAGCCTACACCTTC. This rearrangement joins TRBV15 to TRBJ1-2; D may be TRBD1 (5 bases). Deletions cut 5 bases from V and 10 bases from J, with 17 bases between. Germline lookup yields CDR1 LNHNV and CDR2 YYDKDF (reference sequence). The CDR3 length is 13 residues.